This is a list of T cell receptor beta chains from one sample in a study of OX40 agonist ivuxolimab in advanced cancers. Only in-frame clones appear in the TCRdb table, and some are missing; sequencing was by immunoSEQ multiplex PCR. The sample records 22,000 or so clones, approximately 78% being singletons. The sample here was CD4+ or CD8+ T cells sorted from blood, taken in a trial of the OX40 agonist ivuxolimab. The origin of the receptors is an adult with an advanced solid tumor such as melanoma, head and neck, liver or kidney cancer. The CDR3 runs from the conserved cysteine through the conserved F or W. D genes are given only for firm matches. Clone size appears in some rows only: once, few, many, or a class for an expanded clone.

CDR3nt	CDR3aa	abundance	v_gene	j_gene	d_gene
TGTGCCAGCAGTTTATTAGGCCACTCCTACGAGCAGTACTTC	CASSLLGHSYEQYF	.	TRBV27	TRBJ2-7	.
TGTGCCATCTTAACTCCGGGACTAGCGGGAGGGCCTAGGACCGGGGAGCTGTTTTTT	CAILTPGLAGGPRTGELFF	.	TRBV2	TRBJ2-2	TRBD2
TGCAGCGTAATAGGACGGATCTCTGGGGCCAACGTCCTGACTTTC	CSVIGRISGANVLTF	.	TRBV29-1	TRBJ2-6	.
TGTGCCAGTGGACTAGCGGCGAACACCGGGGAGCTGTTTTTT	CASGLAANTGELFF	.	TRBV19	TRBJ2-2	TRBD2
TGCGCCAGCGCTACGGACTATAACTCTGGAAACACCATATATTTT	CASATDYNSGNTIYF	.	TRBV4-3	TRBJ1-3	.
TGTGCCAGCAGTTTAGGCCGAGAGACCCAGTACTTC	CASSLGRETQYF	.	TRBV6-6	TRBJ2-5	.
TGTGCCAGCAGCTTGGAGGTTTTCAAGGGCGAGCAGTACTTC	CASSLEVFKGEQYF	.	TRBV5-4	TRBJ2-7	.
TGTGCCAGCAGTGGAATGGACAGGGTGACCTATGGCTACACCTTC	CASSGMDRVTYGYTF	.	TRBV2	TRBJ1-2	TRBD1
TGTGCCAGCAGTTACTCAAGCGGGGGGGGGACAGATACGCAGTATTTT	CASSYSSGGGTDTQYF	.	TRBV6-5	TRBJ2-3	TRBD2
TGCGCCAGCAGCCGTACAACGGACGGAGCCTACGAGCAGTACTTC	CASSRTTDGAYEQYF	.	TRBV4-1	TRBJ2-7	.
TGCGCCAGCAGCCAAGTAGGAGGCTATGAGCAGTTCTTC	CASSQVGGYEQFF	.	TRBV4-1	TRBJ2-1	.
TGTGCCAGCAGCCCGCCGGGAGTTGGGCAGACCGGGGAGCTGTTTTTT	CASSPPGVGQTGELFF	.	TRBV9	TRBJ2-2	.
TGCGCCAGCAGTGACCCCACAGATACGCAGTATTTT	CASSDPTDTQYF	.	TRBV10-2	TRBJ2-3	.
TGCGCCAGCAGCCAGGGGGCGCAGACTGAAGCTTTCTTT	CASSQGAQTEAFF	.	TRBV4-1	TRBJ1-1	.
TGTGCCAGCAGTGAGGACCCCAACTACGAGCAGTACTTC	CASSEDPNYEQYF	once	TRBV25-1	TRBJ2-7	.
TGTGCCAGCAGCTCTATTCGACAGGGCCAGTACTTC	CASSSIRQGQYF	.	TRBV13	TRBJ2-7	TRBD1
TGTGCCAGAAGCTTCGGACCTGGGAATGAAAAACTGTTTTTT	CARSFGPGNEKLFF	.	TRBV5-3	TRBJ1-4	.
TGCAGCGTTGAAGGATTCAGGGGTTCCTACGAGCAGTACTTC	CSVEGFRGSYEQYF	.	TRBV29-1	TRBJ2-7	.